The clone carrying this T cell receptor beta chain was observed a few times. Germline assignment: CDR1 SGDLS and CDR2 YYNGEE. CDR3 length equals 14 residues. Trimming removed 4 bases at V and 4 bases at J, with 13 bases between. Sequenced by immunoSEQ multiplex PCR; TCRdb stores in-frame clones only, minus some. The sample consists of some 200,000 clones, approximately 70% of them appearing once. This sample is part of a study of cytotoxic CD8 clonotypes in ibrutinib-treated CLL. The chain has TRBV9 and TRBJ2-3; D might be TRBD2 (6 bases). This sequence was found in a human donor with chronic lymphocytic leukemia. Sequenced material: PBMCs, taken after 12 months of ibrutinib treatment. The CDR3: CASSPGGGPDTQYF. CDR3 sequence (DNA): TGTGCCAGCAGCCCCGGAGGAGGGCCAGATACGCAGTATTTT.